Each of the 28 T cell receptor beta chains below was sequenced from the same sample in a study of blood T cell repertoires in COVID-19. Generated by immunoSEQ multiplex PCR, the TCRdb table keeps only in-frame clones and is missing some. The repertoire has about 34,000 clones, around 75% of them found once; the top ten carry about 15%. The sequenced sample consisted of peripheral blood. These receptors came from a man older than 75 with active or convalescent COVID-19.

This clone appeared a few times. The chain has TRBV13 and TRBJ2-1, with 8 positions matching TRBD2. With V trimmed by 0 bases and J by 5 bases, 3 bases remained unmatched. The CDR3 totals 15 residues. Germline V gene data show CDR1 as PRHDT and CDR2 as FYEKMQ (reference sequence). The CDR3 DNA reads TGTGCCAGCAGCTTAGGTATTAGCGGGGACAATGAGCAGTTCTTC. Encoded protein: CASSLGISGDNEQFF.

This sequence joins TRBV28 and TRBJ2-5; D gene ambiguous. Trimming pared 4 bases from V and 6 bases from J, leaving 18 bases between. CDR3 size: 15 residues. The germline CDR1 and CDR2 sequences are MDHEN and SYDVKM. CDR3 nucleotides: TGTGCCAGCAGTTCCTTTATTGGTTGGAGAAAGACCCAGTACTTC. Its protein product is CASSSFIGWRKTQYF.

This clone was detected only once. The chain uses TRBV25-1 and TRBJ2-7, with D maybe TRBD2 (5 bases). This CDR3 comprises 16 residues. From germline, CDR1 is MGHDK and CDR2 SYGVNS. Trimming removed 1 base from V and 0 bases from J, with 13 bases in between. The CDR3 region has the DNA TGTGCCAGCAGTGAATGGGAGCGGCTAGGCTCCTACGAGCAGTACTTC. This encodes CASSEWERLGSYEQYF.

CDR3 DNA sequence: TGTGCCAGCACGCAAAGGCTGAGGATGTCCTACAATGAGCAGTTCTTC. Amino acids: CASTQRLRMSYNEQFF. The chain recombines TRBV4-2 with TRBJ2-1, with D hard to call. V gave up 7 bases and J gave up 1 base, with 17 bases separating them. CDR1 is LGHNA, CDR2 YNFKEQ, per germline. The CDR3 totals 16 residues.

The table lists this clone with a count of one. The rearrangement uses TRBV5-1 and TRBJ1-1; D perhaps matches TRBD1 (5 bases). In germline, CDR1 is SGHRS, CDR2 YFSETQ. The ends were cut back, 0 bases at V and 3 bases at J, with 12 bases in the middle. The CDR3 extends over 15 amino acids. The chain's CDR3 is CASSLAGRGYTEAFF. For the CDR3, the DNA is TGCGCCAGCAGCTTGGCCGGTAGGGGTTACACTGAAGCTTTCTTT.

The chain carries TRBV5-1 and TRBJ1-1; 7 bases are shared with TRBD1. V lost 5 bases to trimming and J lost 2 bases; unmatched junction nucleotides: 6. Germline CDR1 is SGHRS and CDR2 is YFSETQ. This CDR3 spans 14 amino acids. The CDR3 coding sequence is TGCGCCAGCAGAACTGGACAGGATAACACTGAAGCTTTCTTT. It translates to CASRTGQDNTEAFF.

The chain carries TRBV5-8 and TRBJ1-5; D is possibly TRBD1 (5 bases). Trimming took 3 bases from V and 0 from J, leaving 19 bases between them. Germline CDR1 and CDR2: SGHTS and YDEGEE. The CDR3 sequence is 18 residues long. CDR3 sequence (DNA): TGTGCCAGCAGCTCTAACCCACAGGCCGTGTATAGCAATCAGCCCCAGCATTTT. Amino acid sequence: CASSSNPQAVYSNQPQHF. Drawing the rest from reference TRBV5-8 and TRBJ1-5, the complete variable domain is EAGVTQSPTHLIKTRGQQATLRCSPISGHTSVYWYQQALGLGLQFLLWYDEGEERNRGNFPPRFSGRQFPNYSSELNVNALELEDSALYLCASSSNPQAVYSNQPQHFGDGTRLSIL.

This clone was detected only a few times. The chain recombines TRBV28 with TRBJ2-3, with 10 bases aligning to TRBD2. Trimming took 0 bases from V and 5 from J; bases not matched to a gene: 2. Germline values: CDR1 MDHEN, CDR2 SYDVKM. This CDR3 has 15 residues. Here the CDR3 reads CASSLWASGGDTQYF. The CDR3 DNA follows: TGTGCCAGCAGTTTATGGGCTAGCGGGGGAGATACGCAGTATTTT.

The chain has TRBV5-4 and TRBJ2-7, with 8 bases identical to TRBD2. Germline V gene data show CDR1 as SGHNT and CDR2 as YYREEE (reference sequence). V was pared by 3 bases and J by 0 bases, with 8 bases of the junction left unmatched. The CDR3 is 16 residues long. CDR3 protein: CASSSLTGTSSYEQYF. CDR3 DNA sequence: TGTGCCAGCAGCTCGTTAACCGGGACTAGCTCCTACGAGCAGTACTTC. The full variable domain, with the rest looked up from reference TRBV5-4 and TRBJ2-7, is ETGVTQSPTHLIKTRGQQVTLRCSSQSGHNTVSWYQQALGQGPQFIFQYYREEENGRGNFPPRFSGLQFPNYSSELNVNALELDDSALYLCASSSLTGTSSYEQYFGPGTRLTVT.

The V call is TRBV28, the J call TRBJ2-1; TRBD2 matches 16 bases. The length of the CDR3 is 15 residues. Per germline, CDR1 MDHEN and CDR2 SYDVKM. J lost 8 bases, V lost 4 bases, and 2 bases had no gene match. As DNA, the CDR3 is TGTGCCAGCAGTTCGGGACTAGCGGGAGGGGATGAGCAGTTCTTC. This encodes CASSSGLAGGDEQFF.

The chain is built from TRBV3-1 (or the pseudogene TRBV3-2) and TRBJ2-3, with 7 bases that match TRBD1. CDR3 size: 14 residues. The germline V gene encodes CDR1 LGHDT and CDR2 YNNKEL (reference sequence). V shed 0 bases and J 10 bases; nucleotides not matched to a gene: 7. CDR3 bases: TGTGCCAGCAGCCAAGATAGGTTAACAGGGGCGCAGTATTTT. Translation gives CASSQDRLTGAQYF.

The chain links TRBV19 to TRBJ2-1; 7 nucleotides line up with TRBD2. The CDR3 has 15 amino acids. Trimming at V came to 5 bases and at J to 1 base, leaving 5 bases not matched to a gene. Per germline, CDR1 LNHDA and CDR2 SQIVND (reference sequence). CDR3 DNA sequence: TGTGCCAGTAGTTTTTGGGGGGGTTCCTACAATGAGCAGTTCTTC. Its translation is CASSFWGGSYNEQFF.

This clone came up once. This chain connects TRBV2 to TRBJ2-7; D remains unclear. Germline V gives CDR1 SNHLY, CDR2 FYNNEI. The CDR3 length is 13 residues. V lost 6 bases and J lost 1, with 10 bases in between. This chain's CDR3 is CASRNSPSYEQYF. CDR3 bases: TGTGCCAGCAGGAACAGTCCATCCTACGAGCAGTACTTC. The full variable domain, its missing parts supplied by reference TRBV2 and TRBJ2-7, is EPEVTQTPSHQVTQMGQEVILRCVPISNHLYFYWYRQILGQKVEFLVSFYNNEISEKSEIFDDQFSVERPDGSNFTLKIRSTKLEDSAMYFCASRNSPSYEQYFGPGTRLTVT.

The chain combines TRBV6-5 with TRBJ2-1, with 10 positions matching TRBD1. CDR1 and CDR2 from the germline V gene are MNHEY and SVGAGI. Trimming took 5 bases from V and 9 from J; bases not matched to a gene: 7. The CDR3 length is 14 residues. CDR3 nucleotides: TGTGCCAGCAGTCCAAGGACAGGGGGTGTTGAGCAGTTCTTC. Its protein product is CASSPRTGGVEQFF.

The chain uses TRBV19 and TRBJ1-5; 9 bases map to TRBD1. Germline-derived CDR1 and CDR2 are LNHDA and SQIVND (reference sequence). The V and J ends lost 5 bases and 6 bases, in that order; junction bases with no gene match: 5. The CDR3 is 14 residues long. CDR3 sequence: CASSGGQGPQPQHF. The CDR3 bases are TGTGCCAGTAGTGGGGGACAGGGTCCTCAGCCCCAGCATTTT.

The DNA for the CDR3 is TGCGCCAGCAGCCCGACTAGTACCACAGATACGCAGTATTTT. Its translation: CASSPTSTTDTQYF. V is TRBV4-1 and J is TRBJ2-3, with D possibly TRBD2 on 6 matching bases. V dropped 4 bases and J dropped 2 bases, with 10 bases sitting between them. CDR1 and CDR2 from the germline V gene are MGHRA and YSYEKL. The CDR3 totals 14 residues.

This rearrangement joins TRBV7-6 to TRBJ2-7, with 12 nucleotides matching TRBD1. The CDR3 has 18 amino acids. The V and J ends lost 2 bases and 4 bases, in that order; junction bases with no gene match: 12. Germline CDR1 reads SGHVS; CDR2 reads FNYEAQ. CDR3 in amino acids: CASSLYPPGQGARYEQYF. CDR3 DNA sequence: TGTGCCAGCAGCTTATACCCGCCGGGACAGGGGGCTCGGTACGAGCAGTACTTC.

This clone was observed a handful of times. This chain uses TRBV7-2 with TRBJ2-6, with D hard to call. V was clipped by 6 bases and J by 0 bases, with 6 bases between them. CDR3 length: 14 residues. Germline V gene lookup returns CDR1 SGHTA and CDR2 FQGNSA. CDR3 bases: TGTGCCAGCAGATACAACTCTGGGGCCAACGTCCTGACTTTC. Protein product: CASRYNSGANVLTF.

This sequence joins TRBV5-1 and TRBJ1-1; 7 nucleotides align to TRBD1. Germline-derived CDR1 and CDR2 are SGHRS and YFSETQ. This CDR3 comprises 13 residues. V was pared by 4 bases and J by 5 bases, with 5 bases of the junction left unmatched. The CDR3 DNA sequence: TGCGCCAGCAGCAGGGGGCCAGGGACTGAAGCTTTCTTT. Encoded protein: CASSRGPGTEAFF. Full variable domain (remainder filled in from reference TRBV5-1 and TRBJ1-1): KAGVTQTPRYLIKTRGQQVTLSCSPISGHRSVSWYQQTPGQGLQFLFEYFSETQRNKGNFPGRFSGRQFSNSRSEMNVSTLELGDSALYLCASSRGPGTEAFFGQGTRLTVV.

The gene calls are TRBV7-8 and TRBJ1-2; no clear D. Trimming left V 5 bases short and J 4 bases short, with 17 bases between. The germline V gene has CDR1 SGHVS and CDR2 FQNEAQ. CDR3 length equals 15 residues. DNA for the CDR3: TGTGCCAGCAGCCATAACAGAGGGTCGGGCTATGGCTACACCTTC. Translating it yields CASSHNRGSGYGYTF.

The chain is built from TRBV28 and TRBJ2-7, with TRBD1 matching 7 bases. J was trimmed by 0 bases and V by 8 bases; bases with no gene match: 7. From germline, CDR1 is MDHEN and CDR2 SYDVKM. The CDR3 consists of 14 residues. The CDR3 here is CASGRPGGSYEQYF. CDR3 coding DNA: TGTGCCAGCGGCCGTCCAGGGGGCTCCTACGAGCAGTACTTC.

The chain couples TRBV18 to TRBJ2-7; 9 bases line up with TRBD2. The V gene end was trimmed by 1 base and the J gene end by 0 bases; junction bases not matched to a gene: 4. The CDR3 has 16 amino acids. Germline CDR1 is KGHSH and CDR2 is LQKENI. This chain's CDR3 is CASSPRSGRSSYEQYF. DNA of the CDR3: TGTGCCAGCTCACCACGCAGCGGGAGGAGCTCCTACGAGCAGTACTTC.

This clone appeared a few times. The chain combines TRBV11-2 with TRBJ2-7; 11 bases fit TRBD1. Germline CDR1 is SGHAT and CDR2 is FQNNGV. J gave up 3 bases and V 2 bases, and 6 bases lay outside the gene matches. This CDR3 comprises 16 residues. The chain's CDR3 is CASSLLAGTGGYEQYF. DNA for the CDR3: TGTGCCAGCAGCTTACTGGCCGGGACAGGGGGCTACGAGCAGTACTTC.

The chain recombines TRBV10-1 with TRBJ2-1, with 14 bases that match TRBD2. The CDR3 has 20 amino acids. Germline loops: CDR1 WNHNN, CDR2 SYGVQD (reference sequence). V was pared by 3 bases and J by 8 bases, with 18 bases of the junction left unmatched. The CDR3 bases are TGCGCCAGCAGTGACCCTATAACCCGGACTAGCGGGAGGCGACGGGATGAGCAGTTCTTC. As protein: CASSDPITRTSGRRRDEQFF.

V is TRBV27 and J is TRBJ2-7; 7 bases agree with TRBD1. Germline V gene data show CDR1 as MNHEY and CDR2 as SMNVEV (reference sequence). V dropped 10 bases and J dropped 4; count of bases not matched to a gene: 13. The CDR3 is 14 amino acids. The DNA for the CDR3 is TGTGCCATCAATGGCCCCGACAGGGAGTACGAGCAGTACTTC. This gives the protein CAINGPDREYEQYF.

The rearrangement uses TRBV28 and TRBJ2-1; 12 nucleotides agree with TRBD2. V gave up 2 bases and J gave up 3 bases; unmatched junction bases: 5. Germline-derived CDR1 and CDR2 are MDHEN and SYDVKM. This CDR3 has 17 amino acids. This CDR3 reads CASSLGQTSGSYNEQFF. For the CDR3, the DNA is TGTGCCAGCAGTTTAGGGCAGACTAGCGGGAGCTACAATGAGCAGTTCTTC. Full variable domain (rest looked up from reference TRBV28 and TRBJ2-1): DVKVTQSSRYLVKRTGEKVFLECVQDMDHENMFWYRQDPGLGLRLIYFSYDVKMKEKGDIPEGYSVSREKKERFSLILESASTNQTSMYLCASSLGQTSGSYNEQFFGPGTRLTVL.

CDR3 nucleotide sequence: TGTGCCAGCAGTCCCACCGGGACAGGGAATGAAAAACTGTTTTTT. Protein: CASSPTGTGNEKLFF. V and J are TRBV6-5 and TRBJ1-4; TRBD1 matches 9 bases. The length of the CDR3 is 15 residues. Trimming at V came to 5 bases and at J to 5 bases, leaving 6 bases not matched to a gene. Germline CDR1 reads MNHEY; CDR2 reads SVGAGI.

V usage is TRBV24-1 and J usage is TRBJ2-2, with TRBD1 as a possible D gene (6 bases). CDR1 is KGHDR, CDR2 SFDVKD, per germline. The ends were cut back, 4 bases at V and 2 bases at J, with 10 bases in the middle. The CDR3 has 15 amino acids. The CDR3 coding sequence is TGTGCCACCAGTGACCCCGGGACAAACACCGGGGAGCTGTTTTTT. This sequence encodes CATSDPGTNTGELFF.